Sequencing of this TCR beta chain was carried out in a study of blood T cell repertoires in COVID-19. Libraries were prepared by immunoSEQ multiplex PCR; TCRdb keeps only in-frame clonotypes and omits some of them. Of about 160,000 clones in the sample, 70% to 90% were seen once. This clone turned up a few times. Trimming at V came to 0 bases and at J to 5 bases, leaving 9 bases not matched to a gene. CDR3 length: 16 amino acids. From germline, CDR1 is LGHNT and CDR2 FRNRAP. The sequenced material came from peripheral blood. This TCR came from a woman between 45 and 65 years old with COVID-19, enrolled during active disease. The chain recombines TRBV12-5 with TRBJ2-7, with 8 nucleotides matching TRBD1. This CDR3 is CASGLVLDRAVHEQYF. CDR3 coding DNA: TGTGCTAGTGGTTTGGTATTGGACAGGGCCGTCCACGAGCAGTACTTC.